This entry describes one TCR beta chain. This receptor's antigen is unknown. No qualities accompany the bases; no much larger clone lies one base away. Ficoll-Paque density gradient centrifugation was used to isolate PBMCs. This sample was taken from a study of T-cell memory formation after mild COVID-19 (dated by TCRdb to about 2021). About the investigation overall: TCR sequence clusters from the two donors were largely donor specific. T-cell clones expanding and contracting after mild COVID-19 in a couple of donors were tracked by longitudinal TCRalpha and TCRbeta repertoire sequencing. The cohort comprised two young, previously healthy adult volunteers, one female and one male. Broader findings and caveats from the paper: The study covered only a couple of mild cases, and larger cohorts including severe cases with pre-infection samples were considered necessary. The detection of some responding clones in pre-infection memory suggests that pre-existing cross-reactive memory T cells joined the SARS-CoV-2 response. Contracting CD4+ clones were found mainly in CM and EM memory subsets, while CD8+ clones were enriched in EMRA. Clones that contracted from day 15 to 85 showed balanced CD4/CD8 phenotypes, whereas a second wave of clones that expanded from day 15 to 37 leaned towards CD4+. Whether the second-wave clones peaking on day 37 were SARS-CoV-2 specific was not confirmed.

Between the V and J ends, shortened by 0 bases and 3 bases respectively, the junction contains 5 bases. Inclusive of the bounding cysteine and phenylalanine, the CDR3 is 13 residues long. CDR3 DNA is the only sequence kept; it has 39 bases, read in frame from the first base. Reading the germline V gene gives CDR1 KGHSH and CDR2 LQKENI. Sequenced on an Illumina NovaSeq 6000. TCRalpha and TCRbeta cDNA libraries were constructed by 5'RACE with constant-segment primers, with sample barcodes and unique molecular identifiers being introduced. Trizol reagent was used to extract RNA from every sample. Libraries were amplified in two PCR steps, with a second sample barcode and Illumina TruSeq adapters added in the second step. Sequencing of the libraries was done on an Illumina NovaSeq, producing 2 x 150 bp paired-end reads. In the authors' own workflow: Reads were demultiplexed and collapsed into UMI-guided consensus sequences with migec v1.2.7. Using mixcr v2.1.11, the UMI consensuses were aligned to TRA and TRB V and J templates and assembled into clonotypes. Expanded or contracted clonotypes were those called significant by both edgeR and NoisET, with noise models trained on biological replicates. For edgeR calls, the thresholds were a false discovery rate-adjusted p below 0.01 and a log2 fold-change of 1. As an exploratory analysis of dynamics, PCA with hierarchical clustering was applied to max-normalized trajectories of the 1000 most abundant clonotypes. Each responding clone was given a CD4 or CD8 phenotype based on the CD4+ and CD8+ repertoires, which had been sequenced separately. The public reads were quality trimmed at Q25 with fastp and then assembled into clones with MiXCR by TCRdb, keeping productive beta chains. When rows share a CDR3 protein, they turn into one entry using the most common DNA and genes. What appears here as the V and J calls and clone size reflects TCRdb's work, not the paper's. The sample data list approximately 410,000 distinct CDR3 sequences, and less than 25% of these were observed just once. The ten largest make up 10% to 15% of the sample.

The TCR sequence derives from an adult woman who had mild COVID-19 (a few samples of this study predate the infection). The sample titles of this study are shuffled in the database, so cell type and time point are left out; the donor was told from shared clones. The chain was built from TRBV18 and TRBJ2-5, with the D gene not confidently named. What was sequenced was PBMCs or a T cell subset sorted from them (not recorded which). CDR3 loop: CASSPPWEETQYF. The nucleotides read TGTGCCAGCTCACCACCTTGGGAAGAGACCCAGTACTTC.